The 32 T cell receptor beta chains below all came from one sample that was sequenced in a study of T cells expressing NK-cell markers (dated by TCRdb to 2018 to 2020). Library creation used 5' RACE. Data came from an Illumina HiSeq 2000. Each CDR3 protein sequence appears as one entry after TCRdb reprocessed the reads, and no DNA is included. This specimen's table enumerates some 440,000 distinct CDR3 sequences. Together, the top ten hold 1.4% of the sample. Sequences were obtained from blood T cells: a sorted CD56 or NKG2C T cell subset, CD4+ or CD8+ T cells, or bulk PBMC T cells (not recorded which). The receptors originated from a woman aged 45-60 years in good health. Donor details come from another sample of the same person, matched by shared clones.

The chain links TRBV28 to TRBJ2-5; the D gene TCRdb calls, TRBD2, cannot be checked with no DNA. From germline, CDR1 is MDHEN and CDR2 SYDVKM. The CDR3 runs 16 residues. CDR3 sequence: CASSPPGGGPLETQYF.

J is TRBJ2-1 and V is TRBV5-1; checking the TCRdb D call of TRBD1 is not possible without DNA. The CDR3 covers 15 residues. The germline V gene encodes CDR1 SGHRS and CDR2 YFSETQ. Here the CDR3 reads CASSGITGSRDEQFF.

The V call is TRBV7-9, the J call TRBJ2-7. CDR3 size: 15 residues. CDR1 and CDR2 from the germline V gene are SEHNR and FQNEAQ (reference sequence). CDR3 sequence reads: CASSLQRVVGYEQYF.

The gene calls are TRBV7-8 and TRBJ1-6. The CDR3 length is 18 residues. Germline V gives CDR1 SGHVS, CDR2 FQNEAQ. The CDR3 here is CASTTSTWGSSYNSPLHF.

The CDR3 sequence: CASSAGTKSPLHF. V is TRBV9 and J is TRBJ1-6; TCRdb gives TRBD1 as the D gene, but with no DNA this cannot be confirmed. Per germline, CDR1 SGDLS and CDR2 YYNGEE. This CDR3 has 13 residues.

The V gene is TRBV12-3 or TRBV12-4, the J gene TRBJ2-1; the TCRdb call, TRBD2, lacks DNA for checking. The CDR3 contains 17 residues. The CDR3 loop reads CASSPGQAASGRLEQFF.

The genes are TRBV27 and TRBJ2-6; TCRdb's D call, TRBD1, is unchecked because there is no DNA. Germline lookup yields CDR1 MNHEY and CDR2 SMNVEV (reference sequence). The CDR3 is made up of 20 amino acids. The CDR3 loop is CASSLFSGTGEAGGANVLTF.

This rearrangement joins TRBV25-1 to TRBJ2-4; TCRdb reports TRBD1, a call that lacks DNA to check it against. Germline CDR1 and CDR2: MGHDK and SYGVNS. The CDR3 is 15 residues long. CDR3 residues: CASSEFGGPENIQYF.

V and J are TRBV29-1 and TRBJ2-1. CDR3 size: 14 residues. Germline V gene lookup returns CDR1 SQVTM and CDR2 ANQGSEA. CDR3 residues: CSLNSGSFLDEQFF.

V is TRBV12-3 or TRBV12-4 and J is TRBJ2-3; TCRdb outputs TRBD2, but without DNA this stays unchecked. This CDR3 is built from 12 residues. The CDR3 reads CASSSTSGSQYF.

This sequence joins TRBV5-1 and TRBJ2-2; TCRdb's D gene call, TRBD2, goes unchecked for lack of DNA. The CDR3 covers 16 residues. Germline V gene data show CDR1 as SGHRS and CDR2 as YFSETQ. CDR3 region: CASSLGASGQVGELFF.

The chain has TRBV29-1 and TRBJ1-1; TCRdb's D call of TRBD1 is untestable without DNA. Germline CDR1 reads SQVTM; CDR2 reads ANQGSEA. The CDR3 is made up of 14 amino acids. The CDR3 spells CSVDYGTLNTEAFF.

V is TRBV28 and J is TRBJ2-2; TCRdb selects TRBD1, and the lack of DNA leaves this call unchecked. Germline V lookup: CDR1 MDHEN, CDR2 SYDVKM. CDR3 size: 16 residues. This CDR3 is CASSLLTGTVTGELFF.

The rearrangement uses TRBV10-3 and TRBJ1-1. In germline, CDR1 is ENHRY, CDR2 SYGVKD. This CDR3 is built from 15 residues. The CDR3 reads CAISDPKLENTEAFF.

The chain uses TRBV9 and TRBJ2-3. The length of the CDR3 is 14 residues. Germline-derived CDR1 and CDR2 are SGDLS and YYNGEE. Here the CDR3 reads CASSVGRIADTQYF. The full variable domain, its missing parts supplied by reference TRBV9 and TRBJ2-3, is DSGVTQTPKHLITATGQRVTLRCSPRSGDLSVYWYQQSLDQGLQFLIQYYNGEERAKGNILERFSAQQFPDLHSELNLSSLELGDSALYFCASSVGRIADTQYFGPGTRLTVL.

V usage is TRBV20-1 and J usage is TRBJ2-5; without DNA, the TCRdb call of TRBD1 cannot be checked. The CDR3 consists of 14 residues. Per germline, CDR1 DFQATT and CDR2 SNEGSKA (reference sequence). Here the CDR3 reads CSASLQRGQETQYF.

V is TRBV10-3 and J is TRBJ2-7; TCRdb's D gene call, TRBD2, goes unchecked for lack of DNA. The CDR3 has 13 residues. Per the germline V gene, CDR1 is ENHRY and CDR2 is SYGVKD. The CDR3 loop is CATPTSYQQTRYF.

This rearrangement joins TRBV30 to TRBJ2-5. Germline V gives CDR1 GTSNPN, CDR2 SVGIG (reference sequence). The CDR3 extends over 12 amino acids. The CDR3 loop reads CAWSVRAGTQYF.

The chain uses TRBV20-1 and TRBJ1-3. The CDR3 is 15 amino acids. CDR1 is DFQATT and CDR2 is SNEGSKA in the germline V gene (reference sequence). The CDR3 here is CSARDSRGLGNTIYF.

The chain recombines TRBV14 with TRBJ2-5; TCRdb calls TRBD1, which cannot be checked without DNA. This CDR3 has 16 amino acids. CDR1 SGHDN and CDR2 FVKESK come from the germline V gene. The CDR3: CASSQGPGTGQETQYF.

This chain uses TRBV6-1 with TRBJ2-3. This CDR3 is built from 12 residues. Germline lookup yields CDR1 MNHNS and CDR2 SASEGT. The CDR3 protein is CASRDQSDTQYF.

The chain is built from TRBV3-1 and TRBJ1-4. This CDR3 comprises 13 residues. CDR1 is LGHDT, CDR2 YNNKEL, per germline (reference sequence). CDR3 sequence: CASSQEGFEKLFF.

V usage is TRBV12-3 or TRBV12-4 and J usage is TRBJ2-3; TCRdb picks TRBD2, but there is no DNA to check that call. This CDR3 is built from 17 residues. Here the CDR3 reads CASSLGRLAGVSDTQYF.

The chain links TRBV9 to TRBJ2-1; absent DNA, TCRdb's TRBD2 call cannot be checked. This CDR3 has 20 residues. Germline-derived CDR1 and CDR2 are SGDLS and YYNGEE. The CDR3 sequence: CASSVVPTSGRGGSYNEQFF.

The chain is built from TRBV20-1 and TRBJ2-7; TCRdb's D gene call, TRBD1, goes unchecked for lack of DNA. Germline lookup yields CDR1 DFQATT and CDR2 SNEGSKA (reference sequence). The CDR3 runs 18 residues. This chain's CDR3 is CSARDTGTGIQPSYEQYF.

The chain uses TRBV19 and TRBJ1-5; absent DNA, TCRdb's TRBD1 call cannot be checked. The CDR3 loop spans 15 amino acids. Per germline, CDR1 LNHDA and CDR2 SQIVND (reference sequence). The CDR3 reads CASSILGGGAQPQHF.

The V and J genes are TRBV5-5 and TRBJ2-3; lacking DNA, the TRBD1 call made by TCRdb goes unchecked. The CDR3 runs 17 residues. The germline V gene has CDR1 SGHKS and CDR2 YYEKEE (reference sequence). CDR3 loop: CASSFPGTGGAADTQYF.

This chain joins TRBV18 and TRBJ2-3. The CDR3 loop spans 12 amino acids. Looked up from germline, CDR1 is KGHSH and CDR2 is LQKENI. The CDR3 reads CASSPGFDTQYF.

The V and J genes are TRBV11-2 and TRBJ2-5; without DNA, the TCRdb call of TRBD1 cannot be checked. The V gene's germline CDR1 is SGHAT and CDR2 FQNNGV. The CDR3 length is 17 residues. The CDR3 sequence is CASSLFNRVTGGETQYF.

The chain combines TRBV20-1 with TRBJ2-7; TCRdb gives TRBD1 as the D gene, but with no DNA this cannot be confirmed. CDR3 length: 13 residues. The V gene's germline CDR1 is DFQATT and CDR2 SNEGSKA (reference sequence). The CDR3 region is CSARGDRTYEQYF.

The chain links TRBV20-1 to TRBJ2-5; TCRdb proposes TRBD2, but this gene call is untestable without DNA. Looked up from germline, CDR1 is DFQATT and CDR2 is SNEGSKA (reference sequence). The CDR3 runs 14 residues. CDR3 residues: CSAKPGRESETQYF.

J is TRBJ2-1 and V is TRBV20-1; the TCRdb call, TRBD1, lacks DNA for checking. Per germline, CDR1 DFQATT and CDR2 SNEGSKA (reference sequence). This CDR3 contains 15 residues. This chain's CDR3 is CSARGTDGALNEQFF.